Shown below are 17 T cell receptor beta chains from a single sample sequenced in a study of blood T cells in healthy people across ages. Through a sample-barcoded 5' primer and a J-beta primer mix, a second PCR was run for roughly 7 to 11 cycles. In TCRdb, the 5' RACE reads were re-called with MiXCR into one record per CDR3 protein. The sample has more than 900,000 distinct CDR3 sequences, approximately 26% seen once. These same data were also listed under a study on T cells of mothers and their children.

Specimen: blood. The receptors come from a girl aged 2 to 9 in good health.

The chain recombines TRBV4-1 with TRBJ2-1; TRBD2 agrees at 7 bases. V lost 0 bases, J lost 7 bases, and 18 bases stayed unmatched. The length of the CDR3 is 19 residues. The germline CDR1 and CDR2 sequences are MGHRA and YSYEKL. In nucleotides, the CDR3 is TGCGCCAGCAGCCAAGATCACTTTCTTGGCGGGAGTAAAGGGAATGAGCAGTTCTTC. Protein sequence: CASSQDHFLGGSKGNEQFF.

V and J are TRBV4-3 and TRBJ2-1, with D hard to call. Per germline, CDR1 LGHNA and CDR2 YSLEER. The CDR3 sequence is 13 residues long. The V gene lost 0 bases and the J gene lost 7 bases, with 7 bases spanning the gap. CDR3 nucleotide sequence: TGCGCCAGCAGCCAAGACGGCAGGAATGAGCAGTTCTTC. This gives the protein CASSQDGRNEQFF.

The J gene is TRBJ1-2, the V gene TRBV2, with no clear D. CDR1 is SNHLY and CDR2 is FYNNEI in the germline V gene. With 1 base removed from V and 4 bases from J, the gap between germline ends came to 16 bases. The length of the CDR3 is 16 residues. The CDR3 spells CASSEEGLASIYGYTF. The CDR3 region has the DNA TGTGCCAGCAGTGAAGAAGGGCTGGCTTCAATCTATGGCTACACCTTC.

This clonotype turned up a few times. The V gene is TRBV18, the J gene TRBJ1-3; D perhaps matches TRBD1 (5 bases). Germline-derived CDR1 and CDR2 are KGHSH and LQKENI. V lost 2 bases, J lost 0 bases, and 14 bases lay in between. CDR3 size: 17 residues. The CDR3 loop reads CASSPGLGASSGNTIYF. In nucleotides, the CDR3 is TGTGCCAGCTCACCAGGACTTGGGGCCTCCTCTGGAAACACCATATATTTT.

This clonotype was observed a handful of times. This rearrangement joins TRBV20-1 to TRBJ2-5, with D unresolved. Per the germline V gene, CDR1 is DFQATT and CDR2 is SNEGSKA (reference sequence). The V end lost 3 bases, the J end lost 1 base, and 6 bases lay between the germline ends. CDR3 length: 12 amino acids. The CDR3 loop reads CSASLVQETQYF. In nucleotides, the CDR3 is TGCAGTGCTAGCCTAGTCCAAGAGACCCAGTACTTC.

This clonotype was seen at least ten times. The gene calls are TRBV4-1 and TRBJ2-7; no firm D call. CDR3 length: 14 amino acids. Germline CDR1 and CDR2: MGHRA and YSYEKL. The V gene lost 1 base and the J gene lost 4 bases, with 11 bases spanning the gap. In DNA form, the CDR3 reads TGCGCCAGCAGCCAAGGGGCTGGTGGGTACGAGCAGTACTTC. Amino acid sequence: CASSQGAGGYEQYF.

This clonotype was detected a few times. The V call is TRBV7-6, the J call TRBJ1-1; D perhaps matches TRBD1 (6 bases). From germline, CDR1 is SGHVS and CDR2 FNYEAQ. This CDR3 contains 14 residues. V was pared by 1 base and J by 4 bases, with 10 bases between. The CDR3: CASSLGEGGTEAFF. For the CDR3, the DNA is TGTGCCAGCAGCTTAGGGGAGGGGGGCACTGAAGCTTTCTTT.

This chain joins TRBV11-2 and TRBJ2-5; TRBD1 matches 7 bases. Looked up from germline, CDR1 is SGHAT and CDR2 is FQNNGV. CDR3 length: 16 residues. Germline trimming cut 5 bases from V and 3 bases from J; bases unmatched to any gene: 12. The CDR3 region has the DNA TGTGCCAGCAGCCCGTTAACAGGGGCGAACGAAGAGACCCAGTACTTC. Its translation is CASSPLTGANEETQYF.

The sample holds a few counts of this clonotype. V gene TRBV6-2 or TRBV6-3 combines with J gene TRBJ2-5; D perhaps matches TRBD2 (6 bases). Per germline, CDR1 MNHEY and CDR2 SVGEGT. Trimming shortened V by 4 bases and J by 3 bases, and 15 bases separated the two germline ends. The CDR3 is made up of 15 amino acids. The DNA of the CDR3 is TGTGCCAGCAGTTGGGACTGGGACTTCAAAGAGACCCAGTACTTC. As protein: CASSWDWDFKETQYF.

The chain recombines TRBV10-3 with TRBJ2-5, with D possibly matching TRBD1 (5 bases). The CDR3 consists of 15 residues. The germline V gene has CDR1 ENHRY and CDR2 SYGVKD. V shed 3 bases and J shed 2 bases, with 13 bases lying between them. The CDR3 spells CAISELSQGQETQYF. CDR3 DNA: TGTGCCATCAGTGAATTGAGTCAGGGTCAAGAGACCCAGTACTTC.

The chain joins TRBV6-5 to TRBJ2-5, with D perhaps matching TRBD1 (6 bases). Deletions cut 0 bases from V and 5 bases from J, with 13 bases between. Germline V gene sequence: CDR1 MNHEY, CDR2 SVGAGI. CDR3 length: 15 residues. The CDR3 DNA is TGTGCCAGCAGTTACTCGAGGGGGATCGGGGAGACCCAGTACTTC. This sequence encodes CASSYSRGIGETQYF.

V is TRBV29-1 and J is TRBJ2-7; D gene unclear. Germline V gene sequence: CDR1 SQVTM, CDR2 ANQGSEA. V shed 5 bases and J shed 3 bases, with 17 bases lying between them. The CDR3 has 14 amino acids. The CDR3 nucleotides are TGCAGCGTTAGGGTCCCAGCGCCTGACTACGAGCAGTACTTC. Translated: CSVRVPAPDYEQYF.

A few counts support this clonotype. This chain joins TRBV28 and TRBJ2-7, with D unclear. Germline values: CDR1 MDHEN, CDR2 SYDVKM. CDR3 length equals 12 residues. V was clipped by 8 bases and J by 4 bases, with 12 bases between them. The CDR3 is CASFAVRYEQYF. Written as DNA, the CDR3 is TGTGCCAGCTTCGCCGTGCGGTACGAGCAGTACTTC.

This clonotype was counted between two and nine times. The chain recombines TRBV20-1 with TRBJ2-5; 7 positions agree with TRBD2. V shed 1 base and J 3 bases; nucleotides not matched to a gene: 5. Germline V gene data show CDR1 as DFQATT and CDR2 as SNEGSKA (reference sequence). CDR3 length: 14 amino acids. CDR3 loop: CSARGGGSEETQYF. The DNA of the CDR3 is TGCAGTGCTAGAGGGGGGGGGAGTGAAGAGACCCAGTACTTC.

This clonotype was counted only a few times. The CDR3 nucleotides are TGTGCCAGCTCTCTACGCCTGTACCAAGAGACCCAGTACTTC. This translates into CASSLRLYQETQYF. The V and J genes are TRBV18 and TRBJ2-5; D gene ambiguous. With 6 bases removed from V and 0 bases from J, the gap between germline ends came to 11 bases. There are 14 residues in the CDR3. Germline V gives CDR1 KGHSH, CDR2 LQKENI.

The table lists this clonotype with a few counts. This rearrangement joins TRBV12-3 or TRBV12-4 to TRBJ1-2, with D possibly matching TRBD1 (5 bases). V lost 3 bases and J 7 bases, leaving 15 bases between the germline ends. This CDR3 contains 14 residues. As DNA, the CDR3 is TGTGCCAGCAGTTTTGTAGGGACCCCCAGTGGCTACACCTTC. Translating it yields CASSFVGTPSGYTF.

CDR3 amino acids: CSVLIRGTNEKLFF. Here the CDR3 DNA reads TGCAGCGTTCTAATCAGGGGCACTAATGAAAAACTGTTTTTT. This rearrangement joins TRBV29-1 to TRBJ1-4; a possible D gene is TRBD1 (6 bases). With 5 bases removed from V and 2 bases from J, the gap between germline ends came to 12 bases. Germline V gives CDR1 SQVTM, CDR2 ANQGSEA. This CDR3 comprises 14 residues.